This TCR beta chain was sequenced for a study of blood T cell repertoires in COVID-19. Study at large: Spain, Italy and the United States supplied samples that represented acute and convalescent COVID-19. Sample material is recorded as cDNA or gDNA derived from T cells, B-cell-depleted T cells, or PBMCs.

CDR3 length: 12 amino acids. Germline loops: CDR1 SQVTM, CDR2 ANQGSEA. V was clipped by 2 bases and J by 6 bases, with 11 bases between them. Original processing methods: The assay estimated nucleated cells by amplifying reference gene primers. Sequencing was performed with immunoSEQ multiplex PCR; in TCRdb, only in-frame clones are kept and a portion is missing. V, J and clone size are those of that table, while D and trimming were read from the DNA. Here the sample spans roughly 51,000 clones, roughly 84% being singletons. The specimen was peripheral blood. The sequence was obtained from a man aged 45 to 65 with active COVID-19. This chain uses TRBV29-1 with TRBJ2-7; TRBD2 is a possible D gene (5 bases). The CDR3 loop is CSVEREGGEQYF. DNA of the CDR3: TGCAGCGTTGAAAGGGAAGGAGGCGAGCAGTACTTC.